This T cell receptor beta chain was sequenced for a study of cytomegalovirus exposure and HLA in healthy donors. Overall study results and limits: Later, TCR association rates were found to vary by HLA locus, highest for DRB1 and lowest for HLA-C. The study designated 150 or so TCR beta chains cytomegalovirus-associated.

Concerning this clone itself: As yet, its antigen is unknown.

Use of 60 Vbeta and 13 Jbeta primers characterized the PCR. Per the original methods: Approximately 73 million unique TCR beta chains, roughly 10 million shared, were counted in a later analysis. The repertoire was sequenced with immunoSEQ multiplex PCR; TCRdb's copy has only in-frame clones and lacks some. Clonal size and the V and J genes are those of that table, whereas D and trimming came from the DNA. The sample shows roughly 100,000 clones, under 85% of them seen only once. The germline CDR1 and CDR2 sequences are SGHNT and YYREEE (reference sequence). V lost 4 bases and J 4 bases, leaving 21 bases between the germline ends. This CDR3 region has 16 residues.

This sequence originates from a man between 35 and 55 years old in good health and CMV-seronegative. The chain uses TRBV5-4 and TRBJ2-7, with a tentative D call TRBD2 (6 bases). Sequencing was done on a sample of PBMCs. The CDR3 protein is CASSPMGGLTQYEQYF. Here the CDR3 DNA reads TGTGCCAGCAGCCCAATGGGGGGTCTCACCCAATACGAGCAGTACTTC.